A single sample is the source of the 32 T cell receptor beta chains below, sequenced in a study of cytomegalovirus exposure and HLA in healthy donors. With 60 Vbeta and 13 Jbeta primers, the PCR was carried out. Using immunoSEQ multiplex PCR, the repertoire was profiled, and TCRdb retains in-frame clones only, with some absent. The sample lists roughly 72,000 clones; 74% were seen once. The sequencing input was PBMCs. Every receptor here comes from a human donor in good health.

V gene TRBV2 combines with J gene TRBJ2-1, with D possibly being TRBD2 (6 bases). This CDR3 region has 14 residues. Germline lookup yields CDR1 SNHLY and CDR2 FYNNEI. With 4 bases removed from V and 0 bases from J, the gap between germline ends came to 7 bases. The chain's CDR3 is CASSGEVSYNEQFF. The CDR3 region has the DNA TGTGCCAGCAGTGGGGAGGTCTCCTACAATGAGCAGTTCTTC.

This chain connects TRBV5-1 to TRBJ2-2; a weak D match, TRBD2 (6 bases). The CDR3 runs to 14 residues. CDR1 is SGHRS and CDR2 is YFSETQ in the germline V gene. Deletions cut 4 bases from V and 5 bases from J, with 12 bases between. CDR3: CASSGGSGTGELFF. DNA for the CDR3: TGCGCCAGCAGCGGAGGGAGCGGGACCGGGGAGCTGTTTTTT.

The chain recombines TRBV7-3 with TRBJ1-5, with 7 bases fitting TRBD1. Per germline, CDR1 SGHTA and CDR2 FQGTGA. V lost 9 bases to trimming and J lost 4 bases; unmatched junction nucleotides: 9. The CDR3 is 14 residues long. This CDR3 is CASLDRVSNQPQHF. The DNA of the CDR3 is TGTGCCAGTCTAGACAGGGTAAGTAATCAGCCCCAGCATTTT. Supplemented by reference TRBV7-3 and TRBJ1-5, the full variable domain reads GAGVSQTPSNKVTEKGKYVELRCDPISGHTALYWYRQSLGQGPEFLIYFQGTGAADDSGLPNDRFFAVRPEGSVSTLKIQRTERGDSAVYLCASLDRVSNQPQHFGDGTRLSIL.

This chain connects TRBV5-6 to TRBJ2-7, with 8 bases matching TRBD1. From germline, CDR1 is SGHDT and CDR2 YYEEEE. V shed 2 bases, J shed 1 base, and the junction held 8 bases outside the gene matches. The CDR3 is 16 residues long. The CDR3 loop reads CASSLIGDRKSYEQYF. The DNA of the CDR3 is TGTGCCAGCAGCTTAATTGGGGACAGGAAGTCCTACGAGCAGTACTTC.

V and J are TRBV9 and TRBJ2-3; no firm D call. Trimming left V 0 bases short and J 4 bases short, with 15 bases between. The CDR3 is 16 residues long. CDR1 and CDR2 from the germline V gene are SGDLS and YYNGEE. In DNA, the CDR3 is TGTGCCAGCAGCGTAGATGTCGGTAGATTCGCAGATACGCAGTATTTT. Translating gives CASSVDVGRFADTQYF.

This chain connects TRBV18 to TRBJ2-7; TRBD1 might be the D (5 bases). The V end lost 0 bases, the J end lost 2 bases, and 14 bases lay between the germline ends. Germline values: CDR1 KGHSH, CDR2 LQKENI. The CDR3 loop spans 16 amino acids. This chain's CDR3 is CASSPPSPTATYEQYF. The CDR3 nucleotides read TGTGCCAGCTCACCACCCTCCCCGACAGCAACCTACGAGCAGTACTTC.

This chain links TRBV5-4 with TRBJ1-4; 8 bases map to TRBD1. This CDR3 comprises 16 residues. The trim removed 4 bases at V and 6 bases at J, leaving 11 bases unmatched. In germline, CDR1 is SGHNT, CDR2 YYREEE (reference sequence). The chain's CDR3 is CASSVLTGEEDEKLFF. The CDR3 nucleotides are TGTGCCAGCAGCGTCTTGACAGGGGAGGAAGATGAAAAACTGTTTTTT. Filled out from reference TRBV5-4 and TRBJ1-4, the complete variable domain reads ETGVTQSPTHLIKTRGQQVTLRCSSQSGHNTVSWYQQALGQGPQFIFQYYREEENGRGNFPPRFSGLQFPNYSSELNVNALELDDSALYLCASSVLTGEEDEKLFFGSGTQLSVL.

V usage is TRBV27 and J usage is TRBJ2-5, with 9 bases aligning to TRBD2. J lost 3 bases, V lost 4 bases, and 12 bases had no gene match. Per the germline V gene, CDR1 is MNHEY and CDR2 is SMNVEV (reference sequence). The CDR3 consists of 17 residues. CDR3 protein: CASSSAWGSGRKETQYF. The CDR3 nucleotides are TGTGCCAGCAGTTCCGCATGGGGTAGCGGGAGAAAAGAGACCCAGTACTTC.

The rearrangement joins TRBV5-8 to TRBJ2-5; no clear D. Between the trimmed V and J ends, which lost 0 bases and 1 base, there was a span of 7 bases. CDR1 and CDR2 from the germline V gene are SGHTS and YDEGEE. The CDR3 sequence is 14 residues long. CDR3 amino acids: CASSLVRTQETQYF. CDR3 coding DNA: TGTGCCAGCAGCTTGGTGCGCACCCAAGAGACCCAGTACTTC.

The CDR3 nucleotides are TGCGCCAGCAGCCCGCCGGGACAGGGCTCTGGAAACACCATATATTTT. Translating gives CASSPPGQGSGNTIYF. V is TRBV4-1 and J is TRBJ1-3, with 9 bases aligning to TRBD1. Germline-derived CDR1 and CDR2 are MGHRA and YSYEKL. This CDR3 region has 16 residues. J was trimmed by 0 bases and V by 4 bases; bases with no gene match: 4.

The chain carries TRBV27 and TRBJ2-7; D remains ambiguous. The V end was cut by 2 bases, the J end by 1 base, with 9 bases between. CDR3 length: 14 amino acids. CDR1 MNHEY and CDR2 SMNVEV come from the germline V gene (reference sequence). The CDR3 bases are TGTGCCAGCAGTTTAACTCCATTATCCTACGAGCAGTACTTC. This codes for CASSLTPLSYEQYF.

The chain joins TRBV5-6 to TRBJ2-3, with 8 bases fitting TRBD1. Germline V CDR1 and CDR2: SGHDT, YYEEEE. This CDR3 spans 15 amino acids. The V segment lost 2 bases and the J segment 5 bases; nucleotides outside the gene matches: 7. CDR3 loop: CASSFFSGGEDTQYF. The CDR3 DNA sequence: TGTGCCAGCAGCTTTTTTTCAGGGGGCGAAGATACGCAGTATTTT.

This clone has only one observation. This rearrangement joins TRBV28 to TRBJ1-2; 9 bases fit TRBD1. The V and J ends lost 4 bases and 4 bases, in that order; junction bases with no gene match: 7. Germline CDR1 MDHEN, CDR2 SYDVKM. This CDR3 region has 15 residues. The CDR3 reads CASSSKQGAGYGYTF. The CDR3 DNA reads as TGTGCCAGCAGTTCAAAACAGGGGGCAGGCTATGGCTACACCTTC.

V and J are TRBV7-9 and TRBJ2-6; perhaps TRBD2 as D (5 bases). CDR1 and CDR2 (germline): SEHNR, FQNEAQ (reference sequence). CDR3 length equals 17 residues. The V end was cut by 1 base, the J end by 2 bases, with 12 bases between. The chain's CDR3 is CASSLGVGAPGANVLTF. CDR3 in DNA: TGTGCCAGCAGCTTAGGGGTGGGAGCCCCTGGGGCCAACGTCCTGACTTTC.

V usage is TRBV30 and J usage is TRBJ2-1, with TRBD1 matching 7 bases. CDR1 is GTSNPN, CDR2 SVGIG, per germline (reference sequence). CDR3 length: 13 amino acids. With V trimmed by 3 bases and J by 4 bases, 3 bases remained unmatched. In DNA form, the CDR3 reads TGTGCCTGGAGACAGGGGACATACAATGAGCAGTTCTTC. Translated: CAWRQGTYNEQFF.

In its sample, this clone was seen once. This rearrangement joins TRBV7-3 to TRBJ1-2; 9 bases fit TRBD1. Unmatched junction bases numbered 4, after V lost 4 bases and J lost 4 bases. The germline CDR1 and CDR2 sequences are SGHTA and FQGTGA. The CDR3 covers 14 residues. DNA of the CDR3: TGTGCCAGCAGCTATACAGGGGGCGCCTATGGCTACACCTTC. Protein product: CASSYTGGAYGYTF.

The CDR3 DNA reads as TGTGCGGTGGAAGGGGGTTACAATCAGCCCCAGCATTTT. Residues: CAVEGGYNQPQHF. J is TRBJ1-5 and V is TRBV30; weak D call: TRBD1 (6 bases). The V gene's germline CDR1 is GTSNPN and CDR2 SVGIG (reference sequence). The CDR3 is made up of 13 amino acids.

This clone was counted between two and nine times. The chain is built from TRBV7-2 and TRBJ2-7; TRBD2 aligns across 8 bases. The germline V gene encodes CDR1 SGHTA and CDR2 FQGNSA. Losses at the gene ends were 5 bases for V and 3 bases for J; bases not matched to a gene: 6. There are 14 residues in the CDR3. The chain's CDR3 is CASSGTRFNYEQYF. The CDR3 DNA sequence: TGTGCCAGCAGCGGGACTAGATTCAACTACGAGCAGTACTTC.

The chain has TRBV11-2 and TRBJ2-6; 10 nucleotides agree with TRBD1. There are 18 residues in the CDR3. Trimming removed 7 bases from V and 0 bases from J; junction bases left unmatched: 9. CDR1 is SGHAT and CDR2 is FQNNGV in the germline V gene. CDR3 nucleotides: TGTGCCAGCACCCTGACGGGACAGGGGCTCTCTGGGGCCAACGTCCTGACTTTC. Amino acids: CASTLTGQGLSGANVLTF.

This chain links TRBV6-5 with TRBJ1-2; 7 bases are a match to TRBD1. The CDR3 extends over 15 amino acids. Germline lookup yields CDR1 MNHEY and CDR2 SVGAGI. Unmatched junction bases numbered 15, after V lost 6 bases and J lost 8 bases. The CDR3 bases are TGTGCCAGCAGCACTCCGACTCGACAGGGTCAGGGCTACACCTTC. Its protein is CASSTPTRQGQGYTF.

V usage is TRBV9 and J usage is TRBJ1-3; no reliable D call. CDR3 length: 15 amino acids. Per the germline V gene, CDR1 is SGDLS and CDR2 is YYNGEE. The V gene lost 0 bases and the J gene lost 0 bases, with 7 bases spanning the gap. CDR3 bases: TGTGCCAGCAGCGTAGACGGGAACTCTGGAAACACCATATATTTT. It is translated as CASSVDGNSGNTIYF.

The J gene is TRBJ2-5, the V gene TRBV10-3; 9 bases fit TRBD2. CDR1 is ENHRY, CDR2 SYGVKD, per germline. The junction had 18 bases not matched to a gene; V was cut back by 3 bases and J by 4 bases. This CDR3 is built from 19 residues. CDR3 DNA sequence: TGTGCCATCAGTGACTCCGTCGGGGATAGCGGGAGCCTTAGAGAGACCCAGTACTTC. Protein sequence: CAISDSVGDSGSLRETQYF.

CDR3 sequence: CASSPERDILYNEQFF. CDR3 in DNA: TGTGCCAGCTCACCCGAGCGGGACATACTCTACAATGAGCAGTTCTTC. The J gene is TRBJ2-1, the V gene TRBV18; maybe TRBD2 (7 bases). This CDR3 spans 16 amino acids. The germline gives CDR1 KGHSH, CDR2 LQKENI. V lost 3 bases and J lost 3, with 15 bases in between.

This chain joins TRBV6-1 and TRBJ2-5; D uncertain. The J call is in doubt because the DNA end fits TRBJ2-7 better. The CDR3 has 10 amino acids. Germline CDR1 is MNHNS and CDR2 is SASEGT. CDR3 DNA: TGTGCCAGCGGAGCCTACGAGCAGTACTTC. Translating it yields CASGAYEQYF.

This chain uses TRBV23-1 with TRBJ2-5; D possibly corresponds to TRBD2 (5 bases). The end of the DNA aligns better with TRBJ2-7, so the J call may be wrong. TRBV23-1 belongs to the ORF category, with a function that is uncertain. This CDR3 is built from 16 residues. The CDR3 here is CASHQHRPAGPYEQYF. For the CDR3, the DNA is TGCGCCAGCCATCAACATCGTCCGGCGGGTCCCTACGAGCAGTACTTC.

This CDR3 is CAWRQGWEKLFF. The CDR3 region has the DNA TGTGCCTGGCGACAGGGATGGGAAAAACTGTTTTTT. The V gene is TRBV30, the J gene TRBJ1-4; 7 bases match TRBD1. V shed 5 bases and J 8 bases; nucleotides not matched to a gene: 5. This CDR3 contains 12 residues. CDR1 and CDR2 (germline): GTSNPN, SVGIG (reference sequence).

J is TRBJ1-5 and V is TRBV6-6, with unresolved D. The V end was cut by 10 bases, the J end by 3 bases, with 13 bases between. The CDR3 loop spans 13 amino acids. CDR1 and CDR2 from the germline V gene are MNHNY and SVGAGI (reference sequence). CDR3 bases: TGTGCCACCTCTTCCGCACTCAATCAGCCCCAGCATTTT. Translation: CATSSALNQPQHF.

The rearrangement joins TRBV27 to TRBJ1-2; TRBD1 is a possible D gene (5 bases). Germline-derived CDR1 and CDR2 are MNHEY and SMNVEV (reference sequence). The CDR3 runs 13 residues. Deletions cut 0 bases from V and 6 bases from J, with 8 bases between. CDR3 coding DNA: TGTGCCAGCAGTTTATCGGGGGGGAATGGCTACACCTTC. This translates into CASSLSGGNGYTF.

For the CDR3, the DNA is TGTGCCAGCAGCCTAACGGGGACAGGGGTGCATCAGCCCCAGCATTTT. It codes for CASSLTGTGVHQPQHF. V is TRBV5-8 and J is TRBJ1-5; 10 bases match TRBD1. The length of the CDR3 is 16 residues. Germline V lookup: CDR1 SGHTS, CDR2 YDEGEE. Unmatched junction bases numbered 9, after V lost 4 bases and J lost 5 bases.

This chain connects TRBV7-3 to TRBJ2-2; 12 bases fit TRBD2. J gave up 7 bases and V 5 bases, and 5 bases lay outside the gene matches. CDR1 and CDR2 from the germline V gene are SGHTA and FQGTGA. CDR3 length: 15 residues. CDR3 in DNA: TGTGCCAGCAGCCCCCGGACTAGCGGGGACGGGGAGCTGTTTTTT. Translated: CASSPRTSGDGELFF.

This clone was seen only a few times. The chain couples TRBV28 to TRBJ1-1; 7 bases map to TRBD1. V trimming: 2 bases; J trimming: 3 bases; junction bases outside the gene matches: 3. Germline CDR1 is MDHEN and CDR2 is SYDVKM. This CDR3 is built from 14 residues. CDR3 sequence reads: CASSLRQGDTEAFF. In DNA form, the CDR3 reads TGTGCCAGCAGTTTAAGACAGGGTGACACTGAAGCTTTCTTT.

The rearrangement uses TRBV5-1 and TRBJ1-1, with 9 bases aligning to TRBD1. The CDR3 is 15 amino acids. V lost 4 bases, J lost 4 bases, and 8 bases stayed unmatched. Germline values: CDR1 SGHRS, CDR2 YFSETQ. This chain's CDR3 is CASSTWTGEGTEAFF. CDR3 coding DNA: TGCGCCAGCAGCACCTGGACAGGGGAAGGCACTGAAGCTTTCTTT.